This TCR beta chain was profiled in a study of T-cell memory formation after mild COVID-19. MiXCR, applied by TCRdb to the 5' RACE reads, yields one record per CDR3 protein. The repertoire has roughly 600,000 distinct CDR3 sequences, over 15% of them found once; the top ten carry about 11%. The length of the CDR3 is 12 residues. The germline CDR1 and CDR2 sequences are SNHLY and FYNNEI. Trimming took off 3 bases at V and 9 bases at J, with 6 bases between the two ends. This clonotype was detected only a few times. The clonotype originates from an adult woman who had mild COVID-19 (a few samples of this study predate the infection). Cell type and time point are not known. J is TRBJ1-6 and V is TRBV2, with D tentatively TRBD1 (5 bases). The sequenced sample consisted of PBMCs or a T cell subset sorted from them (not recorded which). CDR3 sequence: CASSEGVSPLHF. The DNA of the CDR3 is TGTGCCAGCAGTGAGGGGGTTTCACCCCTCCACTTT.